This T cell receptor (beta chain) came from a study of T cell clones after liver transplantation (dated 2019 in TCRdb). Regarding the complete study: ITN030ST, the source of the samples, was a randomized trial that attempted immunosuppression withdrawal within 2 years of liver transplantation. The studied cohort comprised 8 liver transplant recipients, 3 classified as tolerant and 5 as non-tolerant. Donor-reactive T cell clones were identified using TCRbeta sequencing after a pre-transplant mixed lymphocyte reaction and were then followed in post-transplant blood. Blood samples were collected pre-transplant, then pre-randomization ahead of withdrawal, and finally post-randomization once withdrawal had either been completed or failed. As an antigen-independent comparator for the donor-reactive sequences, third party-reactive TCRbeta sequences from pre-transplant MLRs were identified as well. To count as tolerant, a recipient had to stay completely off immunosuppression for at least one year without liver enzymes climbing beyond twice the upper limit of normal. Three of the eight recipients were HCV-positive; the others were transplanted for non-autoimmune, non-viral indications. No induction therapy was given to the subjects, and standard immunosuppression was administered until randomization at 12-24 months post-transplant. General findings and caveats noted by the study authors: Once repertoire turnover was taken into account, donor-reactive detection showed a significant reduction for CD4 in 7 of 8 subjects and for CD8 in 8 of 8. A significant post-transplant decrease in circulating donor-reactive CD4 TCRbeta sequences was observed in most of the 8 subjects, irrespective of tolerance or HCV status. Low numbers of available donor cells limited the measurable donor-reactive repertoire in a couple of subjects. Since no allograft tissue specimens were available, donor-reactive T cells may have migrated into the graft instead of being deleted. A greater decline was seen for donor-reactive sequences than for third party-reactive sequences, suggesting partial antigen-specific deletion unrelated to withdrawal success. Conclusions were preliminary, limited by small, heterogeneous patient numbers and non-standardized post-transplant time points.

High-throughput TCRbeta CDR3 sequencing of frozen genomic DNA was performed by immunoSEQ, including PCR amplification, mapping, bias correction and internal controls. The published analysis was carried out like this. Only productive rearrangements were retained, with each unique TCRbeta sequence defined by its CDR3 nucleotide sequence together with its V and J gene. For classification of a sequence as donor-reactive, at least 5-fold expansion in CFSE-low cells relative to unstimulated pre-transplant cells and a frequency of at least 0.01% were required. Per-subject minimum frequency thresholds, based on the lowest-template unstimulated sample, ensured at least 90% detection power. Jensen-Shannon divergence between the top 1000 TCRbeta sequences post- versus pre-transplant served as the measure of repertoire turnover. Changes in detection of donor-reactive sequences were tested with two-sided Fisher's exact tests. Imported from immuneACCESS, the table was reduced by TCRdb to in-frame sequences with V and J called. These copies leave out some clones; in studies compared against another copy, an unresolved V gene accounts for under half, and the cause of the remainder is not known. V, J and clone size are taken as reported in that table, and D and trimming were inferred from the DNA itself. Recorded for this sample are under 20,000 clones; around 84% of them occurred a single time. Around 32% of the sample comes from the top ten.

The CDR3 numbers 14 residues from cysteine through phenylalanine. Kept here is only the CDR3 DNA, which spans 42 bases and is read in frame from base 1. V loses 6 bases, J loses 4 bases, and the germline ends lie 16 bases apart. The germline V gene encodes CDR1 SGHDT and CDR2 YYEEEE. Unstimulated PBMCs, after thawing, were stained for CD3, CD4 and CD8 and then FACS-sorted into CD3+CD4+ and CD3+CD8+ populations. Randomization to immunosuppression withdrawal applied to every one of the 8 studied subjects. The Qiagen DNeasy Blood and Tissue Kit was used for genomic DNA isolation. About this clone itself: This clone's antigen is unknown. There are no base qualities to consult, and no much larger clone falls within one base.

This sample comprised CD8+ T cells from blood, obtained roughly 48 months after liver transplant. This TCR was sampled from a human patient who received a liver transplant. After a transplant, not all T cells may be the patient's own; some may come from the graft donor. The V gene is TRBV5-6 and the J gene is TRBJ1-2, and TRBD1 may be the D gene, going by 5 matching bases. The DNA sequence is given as TGTGCCAGCATCGGGGTGGGCAGGGTCTATGGCTACACCTTC. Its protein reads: CASIGVGRVYGYTF.